The clone carrying this T cell receptor beta chain has only a few counts. Its target is not known. Described time point: blood 2 weeks post-SBRT. Indicated treatment: 15 Gy SBRT to primary tumor, nephrectomy 4 weeks later. This sample stems from a study of radiation and T cells in renal cell carcinoma. Study-level findings and limits: Top tumor clonotypes rose in blood 2 weeks post-radiation, then contracted.

Here immunoSEQ multiplex PCR was the method, and the copy in TCRdb shows in-frame clones only, minus some. The sample has about 120,000 clones, 75% to 90% seen once. Trimming left V 7 bases short and J 5 bases short, with 17 bases between. The CDR3 loop spans 15 amino acids. Germline lookup yields CDR1 LNHDA and CDR2 SQIVND (reference sequence). The rearrangement uses TRBV19 and TRBJ1-4, with a possible D match to TRBD1 (6 bases). This TCR was sampled from a woman aged 55 to 70 with renal cell carcinoma. The specimen was blood, collected from a patient whose treatment included radiotherapy and nephrectomy. The CDR3 protein is CASTATGQLNEKLFF. CDR3 sequence (DNA): TGTGCCAGTACCGCTACCGGACAGCTAAATGAAAAACTGTTTTTT.